The rows below give T cell receptor beta chains drawn from one sample of a study of cytomegalovirus exposure and HLA in healthy donors. Sequencing was performed with immunoSEQ multiplex PCR; in TCRdb, only in-frame clones are kept and a portion is missing. The table has around 120,000 clones, approximately 15% seen once. Source material: PBMCs. These receptors were obtained from a woman aged 18-29 years in good health and CMV-seronegative. Both conserved end residues are part of each CDR3. The D gene is left open where the match is weak. Only part of the rows carry a size: once, few, many, or a class if the clone is expanded.

d_call: TRBD1
clone_size: -
cdr3_length: 16
j_call: TRBJ1-2
v_call: TRBV14
cdr3_nt: TGTGCCAGCAGCCAAGCCAGGGGGCTCGTCGGCTATGGCTACACCTTC
cdr3_aa: CASSQARGLVGYGYTF

d_call: TRBD2
clone_size: -
cdr3_length: 15
j_call: TRBJ2-3
v_call: TRBV19
cdr3_nt: TGTGCCAGTAGTACCCCGGGGGGGTACCCGGATACGCAGTATTTT
cdr3_aa: CASSTPGGYPDTQYF

d_call: TRBD1
clone_size: -
cdr3_length: 18
j_call: TRBJ2-5
v_call: TRBV27
cdr3_nt: TGTGCCAGCAGTTCGACAGGGCCAGGCCCAATAAGGATTGAGACCCAGTACTTC
cdr3_aa: CASSSTGPGPIRIETQYF

d_call: -
clone_size: few
cdr3_length: 12
j_call: TRBJ1-1
v_call: TRBV2
cdr3_nt: TGTGCCAGCAGTGCAGGGGACACTGAAGCTTTCTTT
cdr3_aa: CASSAGDTEAFF

d_call: TRBD1
clone_size: -
cdr3_length: 15
j_call: TRBJ2-1
v_call: TRBV4-3
cdr3_nt: TGCGCCAGCAGCCAAGAGGGACAGGGGGATAATGAGCAGTTCTTC
cdr3_aa: CASSQEGQGDNEQFF

d_call: -
clone_size: -
cdr3_length: 12
j_call: TRBJ2-7
v_call: TRBV5-6
cdr3_nt: TGTGCCAGCAGCGTGGACAGCTACGAGCAGTACTTC
cdr3_aa: CASSVDSYEQYF

d_call: TRBD2
clone_size: few
cdr3_length: 15
j_call: TRBJ2-7
v_call: TRBV19
cdr3_nt: TGTGCCAGTAGTGCGGGGGGCTACGCTGCCTACGAGCAGTACTTC
cdr3_aa: CASSAGGYAAYEQYF

d_call: TRBD1
clone_size: -
cdr3_length: 15
j_call: TRBJ1-5
v_call: TRBV6-1
cdr3_nt: TGTGCCAGCAGAGCCGGGACAGGGGGCTTTCAGCCCCAGCATTTT
cdr3_aa: CASRAGTGGFQPQHF

d_call: TRBD2
clone_size: -
cdr3_length: 18
j_call: TRBJ2-2
v_call: TRBV4-3
cdr3_nt: TGCGCCAGCAGCCCCTGGGGACTAGCGGGGATTAGTCCCGGGGAGCTGTTTTTT
cdr3_aa: CASSPWGLAGISPGELFF

d_call: TRBD2
clone_size: -
cdr3_length: 13
j_call: TRBJ2-3
v_call: TRBV7-2
cdr3_nt: TGTGCCAGCGGCGGGAGTTGGGCAGATACGCAGTATTTT
cdr3_aa: CASGGSWADTQYF

d_call: -
clone_size: -
cdr3_length: 15
j_call: TRBJ2-6
v_call: TRBV6-1
cdr3_nt: TGTGCCAGCAGCCCCGGGAGATCGGGGGCCAACGTCCTGACTTTC
cdr3_aa: CASSPGRSGANVLTF

d_call: -
clone_size: -
cdr3_length: 13
j_call: TRBJ2-2
v_call: TRBV6-5
cdr3_nt: TGTGCCAGCAGTTACTCTCCGGGCGGGGAGCTGTTTTTT
cdr3_aa: CASSYSPGGELFF

d_call: TRBD1
clone_size: few
cdr3_length: 13
j_call: TRBJ1-1
v_call: TRBV6-1
cdr3_nt: TGTGCCAGCATCCAGGGGGCCTACGCTGAAGCTTTCTTT
cdr3_aa: CASIQGAYAEAFF

d_call: TRBD1
clone_size: -
cdr3_length: 13
j_call: TRBJ1-1
v_call: TRBV5-1
cdr3_nt: TGCGCCAGCAGCTCTGACAGGGGTACTGAAGCTTTCTTT
cdr3_aa: CASSSDRGTEAFF

d_call: TRBD1
clone_size: -
cdr3_length: 20
j_call: TRBJ2-6
v_call: TRBV5-1
cdr3_nt: TGCGCCAGCAGCTCCATCCGGGACAGGGGGCACGGGGTGGGGGCCAACGTCCTGACTTTC
cdr3_aa: CASSSIRDRGHGVGANVLTF

d_call: TRBD2
clone_size: -
cdr3_length: 14
j_call: TRBJ2-5
v_call: TRBV7-6
cdr3_nt: TGTGCCAGCAGCTTAGATCCGGGAGGGGAGACCCAGTACTTC
cdr3_aa: CASSLDPGGETQYF

d_call: -
clone_size: -
cdr3_length: 15
j_call: TRBJ2-4
v_call: TRBV30
cdr3_nt: TGTGCCTGGAGTGTCGGGGGATTAGCCAAAAACATTCAGTACTTC
cdr3_aa: CAWSVGGLAKNIQYF

d_call: TRBD1
clone_size: few
cdr3_length: 15
j_call: TRBJ2-3
v_call: TRBV7-8
cdr3_nt: TGTGCCAGCAGCTTAGACAGGGGGAGCACAGATACGCAGTATTTT
cdr3_aa: CASSLDRGSTDTQYF

d_call: -
clone_size: few
cdr3_length: 16
j_call: TRBJ1-4
v_call: TRBV28
cdr3_nt: TGTGCCAGCAGTTCTCCGGCAGGGGAAACTAATGAAAAACTGTTTTTT
cdr3_aa: CASSSPAGETNEKLFF

d_call: TRBD1
clone_size: few
cdr3_length: 17
j_call: TRBJ2-1
v_call: TRBV5-1
cdr3_nt: TGCGCCAGCAGCCCTTTAGGGGGCCGCGCCCTAAACAATGAGCAGTTCTTC
cdr3_aa: CASSPLGGRALNNEQFF

d_call: -
clone_size: few
cdr3_length: 14
j_call: TRBJ1-6
v_call: TRBV30
cdr3_nt: TGTGCCCAGAAGAGGAGCTCCTATAATTCACCCCTCCACTTT
cdr3_aa: CAQKRSSYNSPLHF

d_call: TRBD1
clone_size: -
cdr3_length: 15
j_call: TRBJ2-2
v_call: TRBV5-1
cdr3_nt: TGCGCCAGCAGCCCAGGAACAGGGGTTCCCGGGGAGCTGTTTTTT
cdr3_aa: CASSPGTGVPGELFF

d_call: -
clone_size: -
cdr3_length: 13
j_call: TRBJ2-7
v_call: TRBV21-1
cdr3_nt: TGTGCCAGCAGCAAAGAAGAGTCTGGCGAGCAGTACTTC
cdr3_aa: CASSKEESGEQYF

d_call: TRBD2
clone_size: -
cdr3_length: 15
j_call: TRBJ2-5
v_call: TRBV11-3
cdr3_nt: TGTGCCAGCAGCATTGGGACTAGCGGGACAGAGACCCAGTACTTC
cdr3_aa: CASSIGTSGTETQYF

d_call: -
clone_size: -
cdr3_length: 15
j_call: TRBJ1-6
v_call: TRBV7-2
cdr3_nt: TGTGCCAGCAGCTTAGCTATAGGGCGGGACTCACCCCTCCACTTT
cdr3_aa: CASSLAIGRDSPLHF

d_call: -
clone_size: few
cdr3_length: 16
j_call: TRBJ2-1
v_call: TRBV28
cdr3_nt: TGTGCCAGCAGGGGGGCAACGCTAGCCCGCTACAATGAGCAGTTCTTC
cdr3_aa: CASRGATLARYNEQFF

d_call: TRBD1
clone_size: -
cdr3_length: 15
j_call: TRBJ2-7
v_call: TRBV6-5
cdr3_nt: TGTGCCAGCAGTTACCAAGGCGGACAGGGCTACGAGCAGTACTTC
cdr3_aa: CASSYQGGQGYEQYF

d_call: TRBD1
clone_size: -
cdr3_length: 13
j_call: TRBJ1-5
v_call: TRBV28
cdr3_nt: TGTGCCAGCAGTCACAGGGGCCTAGGGGCCCAGCATTTT
cdr3_aa: CASSHRGLGAQHF

d_call: -
clone_size: -
cdr3_length: 13
j_call: TRBJ1-2
v_call: TRBV13
cdr3_nt: TGTGCCAGCAGCAAACGACAGAACTATGGCTACACCTTC
cdr3_aa: CASSKRQNYGYTF

d_call: -
clone_size: -
cdr3_length: 12
j_call: TRBJ2-7
v_call: TRBV6-5
cdr3_nt: TGTGCCAGCTCCAACTCGGGGAGGGAGCAGTACTTC
cdr3_aa: CASSNSGREQYF

d_call: -
clone_size: -
cdr3_length: 15
j_call: TRBJ1-2
v_call: TRBV27
cdr3_nt: TGTGCCAGCAGTCCACGGGAATCAGACTACTATGGCTACACCTTC
cdr3_aa: CASSPRESDYYGYTF

d_call: -
clone_size: -
cdr3_length: 14
j_call: TRBJ2-3
v_call: TRBV2
cdr3_nt: TGTGCCAGCACCTCACACCCCGCGGGAGATACGCAGTATTTT
cdr3_aa: CASTSHPAGDTQYF

d_call: TRBD1
clone_size: few
cdr3_length: 15
j_call: TRBJ2-7
v_call: TRBV7-8
cdr3_nt: TGTGCCAGCAGCGATCCCGGGACAGGGTACCACGAGCAGTACTTC
cdr3_aa: CASSDPGTGYHEQYF

d_call: -
clone_size: -
cdr3_length: 14
j_call: TRBJ2-2
v_call: TRBV10-3
cdr3_nt: TGTGCCATCAGTGAAAGGGACACCACCGGGGAGCTGTTTTTT
cdr3_aa: CAISERDTTGELFF

d_call: -
clone_size: -
cdr3_length: 15
j_call: TRBJ1-1
v_call: TRBV4-2
cdr3_nt: TGTGCCAGCAGCCTCCGGGTAAAGATGGACACTGAAGCTTTCTTT
cdr3_aa: CASSLRVKMDTEAFF

d_call: -
clone_size: few
cdr3_length: 17
j_call: TRBJ1-1
v_call: TRBV30
cdr3_nt: TGTGCCTGGAGTGCCTTTGGGCTCTGGCAGATGAACACTGAAGCTTTCTTT
cdr3_aa: CAWSAFGLWQMNTEAFF

d_call: TRBD1
clone_size: few
cdr3_length: 11
j_call: TRBJ1-2
v_call: TRBV29-1
cdr3_nt: TGCAGCGTTGAAGGGGACAGGGAATACACCTTC
cdr3_aa: CSVEGDREYTF

d_call: TRBD1
clone_size: few
cdr3_length: 14
j_call: TRBJ1-1
v_call: TRBV27
cdr3_nt: TGTGCCAGCAGTTTATCGAGGACAGGGAATGAAGCTTTCTTT
cdr3_aa: CASSLSRTGNEAFF

d_call: -
clone_size: few
cdr3_length: 13
j_call: TRBJ1-5
v_call: TRBV6-5
cdr3_nt: TGTGCCAGCAGTTTATTGAGCAATCAGCCCCAGCATTTT
cdr3_aa: CASSLLSNQPQHF

d_call: TRBD1
clone_size: few
cdr3_length: 14
j_call: TRBJ1-3
v_call: TRBV6-1
cdr3_nt: TGTGCCAGCCTAGTGACAGGGTCCCGAAACACCATATATTTT
cdr3_aa: CASLVTGSRNTIYF

d_call: -
clone_size: -
cdr3_length: 14
j_call: TRBJ2-5
v_call: TRBV9
cdr3_nt: TGTGCCAGCAGCGCCCGGGACACCCTAGAGACCCAGTACTTC
cdr3_aa: CASSARDTLETQYF

d_call: -
clone_size: few
cdr3_length: 13
j_call: TRBJ2-7
v_call: TRBV7-9
cdr3_nt: TGTGCCAGCAGCTCAGGACACGCCTACGAGCAGTACTTC
cdr3_aa: CASSSGHAYEQYF

d_call: TRBD2
clone_size: -
cdr3_length: 15
j_call: TRBJ2-7
v_call: TRBV6-1
cdr3_nt: TGTGCCAGCAGCCCCGGGACTAGCGGGGGCTACGAGCAGTACTTC
cdr3_aa: CASSPGTSGGYEQYF

d_call: -
clone_size: -
cdr3_length: 14
j_call: TRBJ1-2
v_call: TRBV6-5
cdr3_nt: TGTGCCAGCAGTTACTCGACCAGGGGTCAGGGCTACACCTTC
cdr3_aa: CASSYSTRGQGYTF

d_call: TRBD2
clone_size: few
cdr3_length: 15
j_call: TRBJ2-3
v_call: TRBV28
cdr3_nt: TGTGCCAGCAGTTTGGGCGGGAGTAAAACAGATACGCAGTATTTT
cdr3_aa: CASSLGGSKTDTQYF

d_call: -
clone_size: -
cdr3_length: 16
j_call: TRBJ2-6
v_call: TRBV6-5
cdr3_nt: TGTGCCAGCAGTTACACCTCAGGGGCTGGGGCCAACGTCCTGACTTTC
cdr3_aa: CASSYTSGAGANVLTF

d_call: -
clone_size: few
cdr3_length: 15
j_call: TRBJ2-7
v_call: TRBV13
cdr3_nt: TGTGCCAGCAGCTCGCCCTCGACAGGCTCCTACGAGCAGTACTTC
cdr3_aa: CASSSPSTGSYEQYF

d_call: -
clone_size: -
cdr3_length: 11
j_call: TRBJ2-2
v_call: TRBV10-3
cdr3_nt: TGTGCCATCAGTGCGAGGGGGGAGCTGTTTTTT
cdr3_aa: CAISARGELFF